These 11 T cell receptor beta chains share one sample of origin, sequenced in a study of shared clonotypes between healthy human individuals. Data came from immunoSEQ multiplex PCR; TCRdb stores just in-frame clones and leaves some out. The sample consists of roughly 500,000 clones, 70% to 85% of them appearing once. The sequenced material came from PBMCs. The receptors were gathered from a woman aged 40 to 50 in good health. Some clones in this sample may be carry-over from other donors' samples.

V usage is TRBV28 and J usage is TRBJ2-3, with D tentatively TRBD2 (6 bases). From germline, CDR1 is MDHEN and CDR2 SYDVKM. The CDR3 sequence is 16 residues long. V was cut by 5 bases and J by 2 bases, with 17 bases left in between. The DNA for the CDR3 is TGTGCCAGCAGTCCTTATGGGGCGGGGCACACAGATACGCAGTATTTT. It yields the protein CASSPYGAGHTDTQYF.

This clone appeared a single time. This chain links TRBV4-1 with TRBJ2-3, with D uncertain. The CDR3 extends over 15 amino acids. Germline V gene lookup returns CDR1 MGHRA and CDR2 YSYEKL. V gave up 1 base and J gave up 10 bases, with 18 bases separating them. This CDR3 is CASSQVLVAADPQYF. CDR3 bases: TGCGCCAGCAGCCAAGTTCTTGTGGCTGCGGACCCGCAGTATTTT.

The V call is TRBV21-1, the J call TRBJ2-2; the DNA was not used to check the table's D call, TRBD2. TRBV21-1 is noted as a pseudogene. The CDR3 has 14 residues. Here the CDR3 DNA reads TGTGCCAGCAGCAATAGCGGGAGGGGCGGGGAGCTGTTTTTT. Translating it yields CASSNSGRGGELFF.

Written as DNA, the CDR3 is TGTGCTAGTGGTTTATCCACCATTTATGGCTACACCTTC. Translating gives CASGLSTIYGYTF. The chain has TRBV12-5 and TRBJ1-2; D is undetermined. The CDR3 is 13 residues long. Germline loops: CDR1 LGHNT, CDR2 FRNRAP. The V end was cut by 3 bases, the J end by 5 bases, with 10 bases between.

The rearrangement uses TRBV29-1 and TRBJ2-7, with 7 bases that match TRBD1. Germline lookup yields CDR1 SQVTM and CDR2 ANQGSEA. The CDR3 has 13 residues. With 7 bases clipped from V and 2 bases from J, the junction kept 8 bases outside the gene matches. CDR3 nucleotide sequence: TGCAGCGGGTCGAAAGGGGGCACCTACGAGCAGTACTTC. Its translation: CSGSKGGTYEQYF.

The chain carries TRBV5-1 and TRBJ2-6; D not certain. Trimming took off 0 bases at V and 2 bases at J, with 3 bases between the two ends. CDR1 is SGHRS and CDR2 is YFSETQ in the germline V gene. This CDR3 is 14 amino acids long. The CDR3 spells CASSLEAGANVLTF. CDR3 nucleotide sequence: TGCGCCAGCAGCTTGGAGGCTGGGGCCAACGTCCTGACTTTC.

The chain employs TRBV5-1 and TRBJ1-4; D uncertain. The germline CDR1 and CDR2 sequences are SGHRS and YFSETQ. The CDR3 has 14 amino acids. V was trimmed by 2 bases and J by 0 bases, leaving 5 bases between them. Here the CDR3 DNA reads TGCGCCAGCAGCTTCGGAACAACTAATGAAAAACTGTTTTTT. Protein sequence: CASSFGTTNEKLFF. Full variable domain (remainder filled in from reference TRBV5-1 and TRBJ1-4): KAGVTQTPRYLIKTRGQQVTLSCSPISGHRSVSWYQQTPGQGLQFLFEYFSETQRNKGNFPGRFSGRQFSNSRSEMNVSTLELGDSALYLCASSFGTTNEKLFFGSGTQLSVL.

This chain uses TRBV9 with TRBJ1-6, with no clear D. The CDR3 has 14 residues. V was pared by 1 base and J by 9 bases, with 11 bases between. CDR1 SGDLS and CDR2 YYNGEE come from the germline V gene. The DNA for the CDR3 is TGTGCCAGCAGCGTAAGGGCGGTGGGTTCACCCCTCCACTTT. Its translation: CASSVRAVGSPLHF.

The CDR3 DNA sequence: TGTGCCTGGAGCCCCTGGGGACTTTATTCACCCCTCCACTTT. Its translation: CAWSPWGLYSPLHF. J is TRBJ1-6 and V is TRBV30; tentatively, D is TRBD1 (5 bases). V was shortened by 3 bases and J by 8 bases, with 14 bases between the two germline ends. The CDR3 sequence is 14 residues long. Germline V gives CDR1 GTSNPN, CDR2 SVGIG (reference sequence).

The gene calls are TRBV11-1 and TRBJ2-7; 7 bases map to TRBD2. The CDR3 is 13 residues long. With V trimmed by 8 bases and J by 6 bases, 10 bases remained unmatched. Germline values: CDR1 SGHAT, CDR2 FQDESV (reference sequence). CDR3 protein: CASGGRNPFEQYF. Written as DNA, the CDR3 is TGTGCCAGCGGCGGGAGAAATCCGTTCGAGCAGTACTTC.

This clone was detected ten times or more. The chain has TRBV11-1 and TRBJ2-5; tentatively, D is TRBD1 or TRBD2 (6 bases each). The CDR3 length is 14 residues. V shed 4 bases and J shed 4 bases, with 13 bases lying between them. Germline values: CDR1 SGHAT, CDR2 FQDESV (reference sequence). The CDR3 sequence: CASSSRQEGETQYF. CDR3 DNA sequence: TGTGCCAGCAGCTCCCGACAGGAGGGAGAGACCCAGTACTTC.